Shown below are 30 T cell receptor beta chains from a single sample sequenced in a study of shared clonotypes between healthy human individuals. The protocol was immunoSEQ multiplex PCR, while the TCRdb copy is restricted to in-frame clones and leaves out a portion. Among approximately 2,000,000 clones, just under 95% were seen once, and the ten largest hold more than 0.35%. The sample taken for sequencing was naive CD4+ T cells from PBMCs. Subset indicated: CD45RA+ positively selected. These receptors were obtained from a man aged 18 to 29 in good health. Some clones in this sample may be carry-over from other donors' samples.

CDR3 nucleotide sequence: TGTGCCAGCAGCCGAACCCCGACACCAGGTGGGGCTTTCTTT. This sequence encodes CASSRTPTPGGAFF. The chain joins TRBV11-1 to TRBJ1-1; no reliable D call. V was clipped by 5 bases and J by 11 bases, with 21 bases between them. The CDR3 totals 14 residues. Germline V gives CDR1 SGHAT, CDR2 FQDESV (reference sequence).

The chain uses TRBV2 and TRBJ2-5; possible D gene TRBD2, 5 bases. There are 15 residues in the CDR3. Per the germline V gene, CDR1 is SNHLY and CDR2 is FYNNEI. Between the trimmed V and J ends, which lost 6 bases and 5 bases, there was a span of 19 bases. DNA for the CDR3: TGTGCCAGCAGGAATAGCCTGGACGGACTGGAGACCCAGTACTTC. Translating gives CASRNSLDGLETQYF.

The chain employs TRBV5-1 and TRBJ2-3; 16 bases fit TRBD2. Germline V gene data show CDR1 as SGHRS and CDR2 as YFSETQ. J was trimmed by 0 bases and V by 4 bases; bases with no gene match: 8. CDR3 length equals 19 residues. This CDR3 reads CASSPVGTSGRASTDTQYF. CDR3 bases: TGCGCCAGCAGCCCGGTGGGGACTAGCGGGAGGGCTAGCACAGATACGCAGTATTTT.

V gene TRBV6-1 combines with J gene TRBJ1-4, with D possibly TRBD1 on 5 matching bases. The V gene's germline CDR1 is MNHNS and CDR2 SASEGT. V was pared by 4 bases and J by 0 bases, with 18 bases between. The CDR3 has 18 amino acids. The CDR3 here is CASSGWTSFFATNEKLFF. DNA of the CDR3: TGTGCCAGCAGTGGCTGGACATCTTTCTTCGCAACTAATGAAAAACTGTTTTTT.

V is TRBV11-2 and J is TRBJ2-1; D is uncertain. V lost 5 bases and J 8 bases, leaving 13 bases between the germline ends. The CDR3 covers 13 residues. Germline CDR1 and CDR2: SGHAT and FQNNGV. CDR3 DNA: TGTGCCAGCAGCCCCTCTATGTATGATGAGCAGTTCTTC. The encoded protein is CASSPSMYDEQFF.

J is TRBJ2-3 and V is TRBV9, with TRBD2 identical over 14 bases. The germline gives CDR1 SGDLS, CDR2 YYNGEE. The CDR3 has 19 residues. Trimming cost V 0 bases and J 2 bases; bases outside gene matches: 8. The CDR3: CASSVAGGGLAGDTDTQYF. The CDR3 nucleotides are TGTGCCAGCAGCGTAGCGGGGGGGGGACTAGCGGGAGACACAGATACGCAGTATTTT.

The chain links TRBV7-9 to TRBJ2-2, with 8 bases fitting TRBD2. Germline V CDR1 and CDR2: SEHNR, FQNEAQ (reference sequence). With V trimmed by 6 bases and J by 1 base, 4 bases remained unmatched. This CDR3 has 15 amino acids. The CDR3 DNA reads as TGTGCCAGCAGTGCCGGGACTAGGAACACCGGGGAGCTGTTTTTT. As protein: CASSAGTRNTGELFF.

The chain recombines TRBV5-1 with TRBJ2-7, with D hard to call. V lost 3 bases, J lost 2 bases, and 12 bases lay in between. Germline V gene lookup returns CDR1 SGHRS and CDR2 YFSETQ. The CDR3 is 14 amino acids. CDR3 region: CASSWGGPAYEQYF. CDR3 bases: TGCGCCAGCAGCTGGGGTGGTCCCGCCTACGAGCAGTACTTC.

This rearrangement joins TRBV9 to TRBJ2-1, with 8 nucleotides matching TRBD2. Germline-derived CDR1 and CDR2 are SGDLS and YYNGEE. This CDR3 is built from 16 residues. Trimming took 0 bases from V and 4 from J; bases not matched to a gene: 6. CDR3 amino acids: CASSVGVTSAYNEQFF. The CDR3 DNA sequence: TGTGCCAGCAGCGTAGGGGTGACTAGCGCTTACAATGAGCAGTTCTTC.

The sample holds a few counts of this clone. The chain uses TRBV18 and TRBJ1-1; 10 bases fit TRBD1. The CDR3 is made up of 16 amino acids. V dropped 3 bases and J dropped 1; count of bases not matched to a gene: 5. The germline V gene has CDR1 KGHSH and CDR2 LQKENI. As DNA, the CDR3 is TGTGCCAGCTCACCCGGGACAGGGGAAACGAACACTGAAGCTTTCTTT. Protein product: CASSPGTGETNTEAFF.

The gene calls are TRBV12-5 and TRBJ1-2, with TRBD1 matching 10 bases. The CDR3 covers 15 residues. Trimming took 6 bases from V and 8 from J; bases not matched to a gene: 12. The V gene's germline CDR1 is LGHNT and CDR2 FRNRAP. The CDR3 protein is CASGHFDRGLYGYTF. The DNA of the CDR3 is TGTGCTAGTGGCCATTTCGACAGGGGGCTGTACGGCTACACCTTC.

This clone showed up just once. The V call is TRBV10-2, the J call TRBJ2-1; the D is unclear. V lost 5 bases to trimming and J lost 9 bases, with 11 bases between them. Per germline, CDR1 WSHSY and CDR2 SAAADI. This CDR3 region has 12 residues. CDR3 protein: CASSFRWGEQFF. The CDR3 region has the DNA TGCGCCAGCAGTTTTAGGTGGGGTGAGCAGTTCTTC.

The rearrangement uses TRBV5-1 and TRBJ2-1; 8 nucleotides agree with TRBD1. V lost 4 bases to trimming and J lost 15 bases; unmatched junction nucleotides: 6. Germline-derived CDR1 and CDR2 are SGHRS and YFSETQ. The CDR3 runs to 11 residues. The CDR3 DNA sequence: TGCGCCAGCAGCCCGGACAGGGTTCGGTTCTTC. It specifies CASSPDRVRFF.

The chain couples TRBV4-1 to TRBJ1-6; D gene unclear. This CDR3 has 17 amino acids. V was shortened by 3 bases and J by 0 bases, with 12 bases between the two germline ends. Germline-derived CDR1 and CDR2 are MGHRA and YSYEKL. The chain's CDR3 is CASSQIALTSYNSPLHF. DNA for the CDR3: TGCGCCAGCAGCCAGATAGCGCTGACCTCCTATAATTCACCCCTCCACTTT.

The chain combines TRBV6-6 with TRBJ2-7; possible D gene TRBD1, 6 bases. V dropped 4 bases and J dropped 3 bases, with 13 bases sitting between them. Germline V lookup: CDR1 MNHNY, CDR2 SVGAGI (reference sequence). CDR3 length: 14 residues. CDR3 sequence reads: CASSFAGTYYEQYF. CDR3 in DNA: TGTGCCAGCAGTTTCGCCGGGACATACTACGAGCAGTACTTC.

The chain employs TRBV18 and TRBJ1-1, with TRBD1 matching 7 bases. From germline, CDR1 is KGHSH and CDR2 LQKENI. The CDR3 extends over 14 amino acids. After removal of 2 bases from V and 4 bases from J, the junction contained 4 bases not matched to a gene. In nucleotides, the CDR3 is TGTGCCAGCTCACCAGCAGCAGGGGGCACTGAAGCTTTCTTT. Translating it yields CASSPAAGGTEAFF.

The rearrangement links TRBV7-2 to TRBJ1-4; D is ambiguous. Deletions cut 5 bases from V and 4 bases from J, with 8 bases between. The germline V gene encodes CDR1 SGHTA and CDR2 FQGNSA. The CDR3 contains 13 residues. The CDR3 sequence: CASSPLYNEKLFF. The DNA for the CDR3 is TGTGCCAGCAGCCCCCTCTATAATGAAAAACTGTTTTTT.

V and J are TRBV27 and TRBJ2-1, with TRBD2 matching over 14 bases. CDR3 length equals 15 residues. Trimming cost V 2 bases and J 15 bases; bases outside gene matches: 9. Germline V gene lookup returns CDR1 MNHEY and CDR2 SMNVEV (reference sequence). The CDR3 loop reads CASSLPGLAGVRRFF. As DNA, the CDR3 is TGTGCCAGCAGTTTACCGGGACTAGCGGGAGTTAGAAGGTTCTTC.

V is TRBV10-3 and J is TRBJ2-2; 10 bases are a match to TRBD2. The CDR3 totals 18 residues. The germline CDR1 and CDR2 sequences are ENHRY and SYGVKD. Germline trimming cut 0 bases from V and 7 bases from J; bases unmatched to any gene: 11. CDR3 in DNA: TGTGCCATCAGTGAGTCGAGCCCTAGCGGGAGAAGGAGCGGGGAGCTGTTTTTT. It is translated as CAISESSPSGRRSGELFF.

The chain carries TRBV7-3 and TRBJ2-7; TRBD1 matches 12 bases. The ends lost 5 bases at V and 4 bases at J; junction bases unmatched: 6. This CDR3 spans 15 amino acids. Germline V lookup: CDR1 SGHTA, CDR2 FQGTGA. The CDR3, as DNA: TGTGCCAGCAGCCTAGGGACAGGGGGCGGGTACGAGCAGTACTTC. Translation gives CASSLGTGGGYEQYF.

The chain joins TRBV30 to TRBJ2-6; possibly TRBD2 for D (6 bases). Germline CDR1 GTSNPN, CDR2 SVGIG (reference sequence). The CDR3 contains 15 residues. V was cut by 3 bases and J by 4 bases, with 13 bases left in between. CDR3 in DNA: TGTGCCTGGAGGGAGGGGCCATCCGGGGCCAACGTCCTGACTTTC. As protein: CAWREGPSGANVLTF.

The table lists this clone with a count of one. The genes are TRBV5-4 and TRBJ2-5; 9 bases are shared with TRBD2. With V trimmed by 3 bases and J by 5 bases, 8 bases remained unmatched. CDR1 is SGHNT, CDR2 YYREEE, per germline (reference sequence). The CDR3 sequence is 15 residues long. The CDR3 coding sequence is TGTGCCAGCAGCTATCCGGGACTAGCCCCCGAGACCCAGTACTTC. Translation: CASSYPGLAPETQYF.

CDR3 sequence reads: CASSFRTPFGGTQYF. DNA of the CDR3: TGTGCCAGCAGCTTTCGGACCCCTTTCGGTGGTACGCAGTATTTT. The chain is built from TRBV7-3 and TRBJ2-3; no reliable D call. V lost 3 bases, J lost 8 bases, and 18 bases lay in between. Per germline, CDR1 SGHTA and CDR2 FQGTGA. The CDR3 totals 15 residues.

The V and J genes are TRBV19 and TRBJ1-2, with D perhaps matching TRBD1 (6 bases). CDR3 length: 12 residues. The V and J ends lost 3 bases and 8 bases respectively, with 10 bases between them. CDR1 is LNHDA and CDR2 is SQIVND in the germline V gene (reference sequence). In nucleotides, the CDR3 is TGTGCCAGTAGTATGGCGGGGGCAGGCTACACCTTC. Its translation: CASSMAGAGYTF.

The chain employs TRBV18 and TRBJ2-5, with 9 bases aligning to TRBD2. This CDR3 region has 15 residues. Germline assignment: CDR1 KGHSH and CDR2 LQKENI. J gave up 10 bases and V 0 bases, and 9 bases lay outside the gene matches. The CDR3 sequence is CASSPPLAGGPGQYF. CDR3 bases: TGTGCCAGCTCACCACCGTTGGCGGGAGGGCCAGGCCAGTACTTC.

This clone has just a few counts. The identical CDR3 is also encoded by other nucleotide sequences in the sample. The chain joins TRBV9 to TRBJ1-4; 7 nucleotides align to TRBD1. From germline, CDR1 is SGDLS and CDR2 YYNGEE. J lost 5 bases, V lost 0 bases, and 4 bases had no gene match. The CDR3 length is 15 residues. In nucleotides, the CDR3 is TGTGCCAGCAGCGTAGGGGGACAGAACAATGAAAAACTGTTTTTT. Its protein product is CASSVGGQNNEKLFF.

The rearrangement joins TRBV7-2 to TRBJ2-1, with D perhaps assigned TRBD1 or TRBD2 (5 bases each). Looked up from germline, CDR1 is SGHTA and CDR2 is FQGNSA. CDR3 length equals 14 residues. The V gene lost 5 bases and the J gene lost 2 bases, with 10 bases spanning the gap. Written as DNA, the CDR3 is TGTGCCAGCAGCCCACGGGGCACCTACAATGAGCAGTTCTTC. This encodes CASSPRGTYNEQFF. The full variable domain, completed using reference TRBV7-2 and TRBJ2-1, is GAGVSQSPSNKVTEKGKDVELRCDPISGHTALYWYRQSLGQGLEFLIYFQGNSAPDKSGLPSDRFSAERTGGSVSTLTIQRTQQEDSAVYLCASSPRGTYNEQFFGPGTRLTVL.

The chain combines TRBV18 with TRBJ1-1; D gene ambiguous. The CDR3 covers 15 residues. Trimming left V 4 bases short and J 1 base short, with 13 bases between. Germline-derived CDR1 and CDR2 are KGHSH and LQKENI. The CDR3 DNA reads TGTGCCAGCTCACTCGGAGGTAGCCAGAACACTGAAGCTTTCTTT. Translation gives CASSLGGSQNTEAFF.

The chain joins TRBV7-9 to TRBJ1-1, with TRBD1 as a possible D gene (5 bases). Trimming took off 0 bases at V and 5 bases at J, with 16 bases between the two ends. Germline V gives CDR1 SEHNR, CDR2 FQNEAQ (reference sequence). CDR3 length equals 16 residues. CDR3 bases: TGTGCCAGCAGCTTAGCTGGGGCAGGTCGGGGGACTGAAGCTTTCTTT. This sequence encodes CASSLAGAGRGTEAFF.

J is TRBJ1-5 and V is TRBV2; no firm D call. Germline V CDR1 and CDR2: SNHLY, FYNNEI. Trimming cost V 6 bases and J 4 bases, with 7 bases left between them. This CDR3 is built from 12 residues. The CDR3 loop is CASRGRNQPQHF. Written as DNA, the CDR3 is TGTGCCAGCAGGGGCAGGAATCAGCCCCAGCATTTT.